This T cell receptor (beta chain) was identified in a study of T cell repertoires in cytomegalovirus infection. Study summary: Public TCR beta signatures marked donors with CMV infection and the matching HLA. Overall study results and limits: The study found HLA-C-restricted CMV-specific TCR beta clonotypes dominating the ex vivo response. People with CMV and the relevant HLA were identified by cumulative public TCR beta family frequency.

This clonotype has a count of ten or more. The target antigen is unknown. The junction differs from germline at one of its ends, possibly a read error. TCRdb recomputed calls from the reads with MiXCR, one row per CDR3 protein. The sample contains fewer than 550,000 distinct CDR3 sequences, under 40% of which appear only once. The origin of this receptor is a human donor in good health (CMV status not recorded). Some clones in this sample may be carry-over from other donors' samples. The sequenced sample consisted of PBMCs.

The CDR3 loop reads CASSAIRSDTQYF. The CDR3 DNA sequence: TGTGCTAGCAGCGCAATACGCTCAGATACGCAGTATTTT. The chain employs TRBV7-7 and TRBJ2-3; D call uncertain. Germline V lookup: CDR1 SSHAT, CDR2 FNYEAQ (reference sequence). This CDR3 has 13 amino acids.